This TCR beta chain came from a study of T cells in Graves' hyperthyroidism and ophthalmopathy. General study findings and limits: Appearing also in blood were most of the thyroid clonotypes expanded above 0.001.

CDR1 SGHRS and CDR2 YFSETQ come from the germline V gene. V was clipped by 3 bases and J by 5 bases, with 12 bases between them. The CDR3 contains 13 residues. There are many counts of this clonotype. What it binds is not known. It was RNA transcripts that yielded the amplified TCR beta CDR3 regions. Initially, a first-round RT-PCR of the TCR CDR3 employed the HTBI primer set. TCRdb used MiXCR to reprocess the multiplex PCR reads, holding one entry per CDR3 protein. The sample records hundreds of thousands of distinct CDR3 sequences, around 16% being singletons. Each patient was aged 18 to 65 and had newly diagnosed hyperthyroidism of under 2 months' duration. Researchers barred patients who had uncontrolled infection, other autoimmune disease, pregnancy or lactation. Orbital computed tomography and thyroid ultrasound, together with serum TRAb and thyroxine and clinical symptoms, were used for diagnoses.

The sample taken for sequencing was blood. The origin of this receptor is a woman under 30 with Graves' hyperthyroidism. This chain joins TRBV5-1 and TRBJ2-7, with a tentative D call TRBD1 (5 bases). The chain's CDR3 is CASSSEGAHEQYF. CDR3 DNA sequence: TGCGCCAGCAGCTCCGAAGGGGCCCACGAGCAGTACTTC.